This T cell receptor (beta chain) came from a study of cytomegalovirus exposure and HLA in healthy donors. Germline V CDR1 and CDR2: MNHEY, SVGAGI. The V gene end was trimmed by 0 bases and the J gene end by 5 bases; junction bases not matched to a gene: 8. This CDR3 is built from 16 residues. As to this clone: Antigen unknown.

Broader study findings: Indistinguishable V segments, including TRBV6-2 and TRBV6-3, were excluded. Productive status was seen about 90% or about 30% of the time for most TCR beta V segments in an earlier analysis.

The study ran its PCR with 60 Vbeta and 13 Jbeta primers. Data came from immunoSEQ multiplex PCR; TCRdb stores just in-frame clones and leaves some out. The top ten hold under 0.4% of the sample, which has over 150,000 clones, approximately 88% seen once. This sequence joins TRBV6-5 and TRBJ1-2; 8 bases are shared with TRBD1. Sequenced material: PBMCs. The TCR originated in a boy between 2 and 10 years old in good health and CMV-seronegative. This CDR3 reads CASSYSWTGMGYGYTF. The CDR3 region has the DNA TGTGCCAGCAGTTACTCGTGGACAGGGATGGGTTATGGCTACACCTTC.